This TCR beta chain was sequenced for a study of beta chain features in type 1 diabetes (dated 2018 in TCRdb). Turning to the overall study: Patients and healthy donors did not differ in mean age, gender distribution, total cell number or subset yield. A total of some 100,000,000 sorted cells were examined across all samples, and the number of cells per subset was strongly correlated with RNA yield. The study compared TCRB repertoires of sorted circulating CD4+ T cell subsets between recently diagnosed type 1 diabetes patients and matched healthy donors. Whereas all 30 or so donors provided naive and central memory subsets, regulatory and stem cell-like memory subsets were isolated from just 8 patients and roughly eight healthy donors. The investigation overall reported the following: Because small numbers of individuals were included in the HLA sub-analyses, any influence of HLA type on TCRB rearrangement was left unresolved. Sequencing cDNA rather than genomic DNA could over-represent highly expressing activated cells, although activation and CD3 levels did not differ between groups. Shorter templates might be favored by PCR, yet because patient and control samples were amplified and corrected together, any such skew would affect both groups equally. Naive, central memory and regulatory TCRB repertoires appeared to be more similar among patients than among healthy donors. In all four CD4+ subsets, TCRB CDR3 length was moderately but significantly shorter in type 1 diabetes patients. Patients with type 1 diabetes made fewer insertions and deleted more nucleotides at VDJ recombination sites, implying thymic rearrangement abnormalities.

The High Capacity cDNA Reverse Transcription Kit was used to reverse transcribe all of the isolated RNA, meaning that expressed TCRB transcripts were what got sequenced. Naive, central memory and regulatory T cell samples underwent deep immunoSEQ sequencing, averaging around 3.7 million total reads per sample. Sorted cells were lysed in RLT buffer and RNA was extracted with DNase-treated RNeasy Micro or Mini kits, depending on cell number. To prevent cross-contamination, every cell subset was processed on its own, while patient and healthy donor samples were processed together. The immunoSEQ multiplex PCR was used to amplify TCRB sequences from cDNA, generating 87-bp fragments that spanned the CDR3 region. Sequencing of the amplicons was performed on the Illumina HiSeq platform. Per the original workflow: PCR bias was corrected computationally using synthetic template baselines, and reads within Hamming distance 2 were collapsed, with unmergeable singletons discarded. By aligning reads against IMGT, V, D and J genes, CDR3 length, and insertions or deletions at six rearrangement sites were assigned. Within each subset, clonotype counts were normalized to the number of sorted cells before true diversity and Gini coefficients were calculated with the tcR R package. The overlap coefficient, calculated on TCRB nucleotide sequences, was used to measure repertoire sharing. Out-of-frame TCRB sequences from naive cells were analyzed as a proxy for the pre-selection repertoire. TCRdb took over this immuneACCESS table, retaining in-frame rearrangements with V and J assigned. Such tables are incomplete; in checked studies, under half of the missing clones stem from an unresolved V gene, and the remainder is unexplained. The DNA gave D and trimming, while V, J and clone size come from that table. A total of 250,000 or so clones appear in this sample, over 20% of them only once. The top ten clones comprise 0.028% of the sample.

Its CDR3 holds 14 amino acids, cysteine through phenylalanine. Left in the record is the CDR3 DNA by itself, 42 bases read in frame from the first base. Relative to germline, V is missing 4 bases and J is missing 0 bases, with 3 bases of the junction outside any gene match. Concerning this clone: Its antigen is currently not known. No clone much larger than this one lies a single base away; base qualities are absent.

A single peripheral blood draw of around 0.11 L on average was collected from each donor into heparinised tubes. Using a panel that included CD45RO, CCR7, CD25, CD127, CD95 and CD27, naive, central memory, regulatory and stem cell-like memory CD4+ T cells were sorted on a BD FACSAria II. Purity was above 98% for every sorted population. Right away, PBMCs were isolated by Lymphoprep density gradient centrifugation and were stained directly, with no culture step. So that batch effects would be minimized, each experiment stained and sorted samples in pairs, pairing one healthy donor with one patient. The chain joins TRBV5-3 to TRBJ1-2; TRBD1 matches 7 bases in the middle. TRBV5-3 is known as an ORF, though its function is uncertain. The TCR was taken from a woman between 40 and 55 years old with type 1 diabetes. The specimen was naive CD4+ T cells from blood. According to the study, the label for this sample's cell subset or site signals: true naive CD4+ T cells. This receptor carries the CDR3 CARSPGQPNYGYTF. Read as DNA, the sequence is TGTGCCAGAAGCCCGGGACAGCCTAACTATGGCTACACCTTC.